Below are 2 T cell receptor beta chains sequenced from a single sample in a study of post-analysis software for immune sequencing data. These receptors' antigens are unknown. Study-level results: Comparison of patients with controls showed roughly five TRBV segments more frequent in patients, TRBV5-6, TRBV5-1 and TRBV20-1 among them.

Libraries were made from TCR beta cDNA, and they carried unique molecular identifiers. TCRdb fed the PCR reads into MiXCR, producing one record per CDR3 protein. The sample has about 820,000 distinct CDR3 sequences; roughly 50% are singletons. Material for sequencing was blood. All receptors come from a girl aged 5 to 17 with multiple sclerosis.

The chain employs TRBV5-1 and TRBJ1-2; TRBD1 might be the D (6 bases). V shed 0 bases and J shed 5 bases, with 14 bases lying between them. Germline lookup yields CDR1 SGHRS and CDR2 YFSETQ. The CDR3 covers 15 residues. CDR3 residues: CASSLEPGTPYGYTF. Here the CDR3 DNA reads TGCGCCAGCAGCTTGGAACCCGGGACACCATATGGCTACACCTTC. The whole variable domain, filled in from reference TRBV5-1 and TRBJ1-2, reads KAGVTQTPRYLIKTRGQQVTLSCSPISGHRSVSWYQQTPGQGLQFLFEYFSETQRNKGNFPGRFSGRQFSNSRSEMNVSTLELGDSALYLCASSLEPGTPYGYTFGSGTRLTVV.

V is TRBV6-4 and J is TRBJ2-3; perhaps TRBD2 as D (5 bases). The CDR3 has 13 residues. The V end lost 6 bases, the J end lost 5 bases, and 12 bases lay between the germline ends. The V gene's germline CDR1 is MRHNA and CDR2 SNTAGT. CDR3 loop: CASRPGEGDTQYF. The CDR3 DNA sequence: TGTGCCAGCAGACCGGGCGAGGGAGATACGCAGTATTTT.